The 26 T cell receptor beta chains reported below all come from one sample, sequenced in a study of T cell responses to AZD1222 COVID-19 vaccine. TCRdb's copy holds only in-frame clones and misses some; the assay was immunoSEQ multiplex PCR. The sample consists of tens of thousands of clones, 90% of them appearing once. Here the sequenced sample was peripheral blood, taken on day 0 of AZD1222 vaccination. These receptors all stem from an adult in good health.

In this sample, this clone turned up once. The chain employs TRBV10-3 and TRBJ1-2, with D hard to call. This CDR3 region has 13 residues. Germline V gene sequence: CDR1 ENHRY, CDR2 SYGVKD. V was trimmed by 2 bases and J by 6 bases, leaving 10 bases between them. CDR3 protein: CAISEPSGHGYTF. CDR3 bases: TGTGCCATCAGTGAGCCAAGTGGGCATGGCTACACCTTC.

This clone was detected once. CDR3 DNA sequence: TGTGCCAGTAGTAATACAGGGGGCAATCAGCCCCAGCATTTT. It codes for CASSNTGGNQPQHF. The chain is built from TRBV19 and TRBJ1-5; TRBD1 aligns across 7 bases. J lost 2 bases, V lost 4 bases, and 2 bases had no gene match. Germline V lookup: CDR1 LNHDA, CDR2 SQIVND (reference sequence). The CDR3 contains 14 residues.

The rearrangement links TRBV9 to TRBJ2-2; maybe TRBD1 (6 bases). V lost 4 bases to trimming and J lost 0 bases, with 13 bases between them. Germline CDR1 and CDR2: SGDLS and YYNGEE. The CDR3 runs to 16 residues. The CDR3 loop is CASSPEGTTNTGELFF. CDR3 coding DNA: TGTGCCAGCAGCCCCGAGGGGACAACGAACACCGGGGAGCTGTTTTTT.

This CDR3 reads CASSAQGGANVLTF. For the CDR3, the DNA is TGCGCCAGCAGCGCACAGGGAGGGGCCAACGTCCTGACTTTC. The chain is built from TRBV5-1 and TRBJ2-6; tentatively, D is TRBD1 (6 bases). Germline V gene sequence: CDR1 SGHRS, CDR2 YFSETQ. This CDR3 has 14 amino acids. The V end lost 4 bases, the J end lost 4 bases, and 9 bases lay between the germline ends.

The chain has TRBV7-9 and TRBJ2-2; maybe TRBD2 (5 bases). The CDR3 sequence is 11 residues long. Trimming took off 11 bases at V and 6 bases at J, with 10 bases between the two ends. Germline CDR1 and CDR2: SEHNR and FQNEAQ (reference sequence). This CDR3 reads CAARASGELFF. The DNA of the CDR3 is TGTGCCGCGAGGGCGTCCGGGGAGCTGTTTTTT.

V usage is TRBV6-2 or TRBV6-3 and J usage is TRBJ1-5; D is unresolved. The CDR3 spans 15 residues. Germline assignment: CDR1 MNHEY and CDR2 SVGEGT. Trimming cost V 5 bases and J 0 bases, with 11 bases left between them. The CDR3 here is CASSPTQYSNQPQHF. As DNA, the CDR3 is TGTGCCAGCAGTCCAACTCAGTATAGCAATCAGCCCCAGCATTTT.

This clone has only a few counts. This sequence joins TRBV25-1 and TRBJ1-3, with D uncertain. The germline V gene has CDR1 MGHDK and CDR2 SYGVNS. The CDR3 extends over 16 amino acids. Trimming removed 1 base from V and 4 bases from J, with 14 bases in between. The CDR3 protein is CASSEFALGRGNTIYF. CDR3 nucleotide sequence: TGTGCCAGCAGTGAATTCGCACTAGGGAGAGGAAACACCATATATTTT.

The chain employs TRBV19 and TRBJ1-1; 8 nucleotides line up with TRBD1. The CDR3 has 15 residues. The V segment lost 6 bases and the J segment 2 bases; nucleotides outside the gene matches: 8. Germline CDR1 LNHDA, CDR2 SQIVND (reference sequence). The CDR3 here is CASRHPGQVNTEAFF. Here the CDR3 DNA reads TGTGCCAGTAGGCACCCGGGACAGGTAAACACTGAAGCTTTCTTT. Using reference TRBV19 and TRBJ1-1 for the parts outside the CDR3, the full variable domain is DGGITQSPKYLFRKEGQNVTLSCEQNLNHDAMYWYRQDPGQGLRLIYYSQIVNDFQKGDIAEGYSVSREKKESFPLTVTSAQKNPTAFYLCASRHPGQVNTEAFFGQGTRLTVV.

The J gene is TRBJ1-5, the V gene TRBV28, with D perhaps TRBD1 (6 bases). V dropped 7 bases and J dropped 7 bases, with 17 bases sitting between them. This CDR3 comprises 14 residues. From germline, CDR1 is MDHEN and CDR2 SYDVKM. DNA for the CDR3: TGTGCCAGCACCAGGGGAGGGTTCGAGCAGCCCCAGCATTTT. This codes for CASTRGGFEQPQHF.

V usage is TRBV30 and J usage is TRBJ2-3; a weak D match, TRBD2 (6 bases). This CDR3 is 16 amino acids long. From germline, CDR1 is GTSNPN and CDR2 SVGIG (reference sequence). Trimming took off 1 base at V and 6 bases at J, with 20 bases between the two ends. The CDR3, as DNA: TGTGCCTGGAGTGAGTTTGGGCGGGGAAGTGCGGATACGCAGTATTTT. Residues: CAWSEFGRGSADTQYF.

J is TRBJ1-2 and V is TRBV20-1; no definite D call. CDR3 size: 13 residues. Germline CDR1 DFQATT, CDR2 SNEGSKA (reference sequence). V gave up 3 bases and J gave up 2 bases, with 10 bases separating them. The CDR3 loop reads CSASLALNYGYTF. CDR3 nucleotides: TGCAGTGCTAGTTTAGCCCTAAACTATGGCTACACCTTC.

This clone was detected only once. The same CDR3 is also encoded by other DNA sequences in this sample. J is TRBJ1-5 and V is TRBV6-5; 7 bases fit TRBD1. After removal of 0 bases from V and 4 bases from J, the junction contained 3 bases not matched to a gene. Germline V gene data show CDR1 as MNHEY and CDR2 as SVGAGI. This CDR3 region has 15 residues. CDR3 in amino acids: CASSYSDRDNQPQHF. CDR3 coding DNA: TGTGCCAGCAGTTACTCTGACAGGGATAATCAGCCCCAGCATTTT.

The chain is built from TRBV5-5 and TRBJ1-3; D unclear. Looked up from germline, CDR1 is SGHKS and CDR2 is YYEKEE (reference sequence). The CDR3 loop spans 15 amino acids. Trimming removed 3 bases at V and 10 bases at J, with 20 bases between. The CDR3 sequence: CASSYQTVQVETIYF. In DNA form, the CDR3 reads TGTGCCAGCAGCTATCAGACGGTCCAGGTAGAGACCATATATTTT.

This sequence joins TRBV15 and TRBJ1-2; the match to TRBD1 covers 7 bases. The CDR3 extends over 17 amino acids. With 5 bases clipped from V and 7 bases from J, the junction kept 19 bases outside the gene matches. From germline, CDR1 is LNHNV and CDR2 YYDKDF (reference sequence). CDR3 sequence: CATSAQGYPGTRSGYTF. CDR3 nucleotide sequence: TGTGCCACCAGCGCACAGGGGTATCCCGGGACCCGAAGTGGCTACACCTTC.

The rearrangement joins TRBV7-9 to TRBJ1-2; 10 bases align to TRBD1. Germline V CDR1 and CDR2: SEHNR, FQNEAQ (reference sequence). The CDR3 has 14 residues. After removal of 3 bases from V and 4 bases from J, the junction contained 2 bases not matched to a gene. In nucleotides, the CDR3 is TGTGCCAGCAGCTTGGGGACAGGGGCCTATGGCTACACCTTC. Protein: CASSLGTGAYGYTF.

The chain is built from TRBV3-1 (or the pseudogene TRBV3-2) and TRBJ1-2; TRBD1 agrees at 7 bases. Germline V gene lookup returns CDR1 LGHDT and CDR2 YNNKEL (reference sequence). The trim removed 0 bases at V and 8 bases at J, leaving 9 bases unmatched. The CDR3 loop spans 15 amino acids. In DNA form, the CDR3 reads TGTGCCAGCAGCCAAGAAGGGCAGGGGGTATACGGCTACACCTTC. The encoded protein is CASSQEGQGVYGYTF.

V gene TRBV2 combines with J gene TRBJ2-7, with 11 bases that match TRBD1. Per the germline V gene, CDR1 is SNHLY and CDR2 is FYNNEI. V lost 9 bases, J lost 7 bases, and 14 bases stayed unmatched. CDR3 length: 15 residues. Here the CDR3 reads CASRPFGQGAGEQYF. The CDR3 DNA is TGTGCCAGTCGACCGTTTGGACAGGGGGCGGGTGAGCAGTACTTC.

The rearrangement uses TRBV4-1 and TRBJ2-7; 7 bases match TRBD2. Germline V CDR1 and CDR2: MGHRA, YSYEKL. The V and J ends lost 3 bases and 0 bases, in that order; junction bases with no gene match: 5. The CDR3 is 15 amino acids. The DNA of the CDR3 is TGCGCCAGCAGCCATCTAGCGGTGAGCTCCTACGAGCAGTACTTC. Its translation: CASSHLAVSSYEQYF.

V is TRBV7-9 and J is TRBJ2-7, with D uncertain. CDR1 SEHNR and CDR2 FQNEAQ come from the germline V gene (reference sequence). Trimming left V 1 base short and J 3 bases short, with 1 base between. The CDR3 runs to 11 residues. The CDR3 bases are TGTGCCAGCAGCTTAGACTACGAGCAGTACTTC. As protein: CASSLDYEQYF. The full variable domain, completed using reference TRBV7-9 and TRBJ2-7, is DTGVSQNPRHKITKRGQNVTFRCDPISEHNRLYWYRQTLGQGPEFLTYFQNEAQLEKSRLLSDRFSAERPKGSFSTLEIQRTEQGDSAMYLCASSLDYEQYFGPGTRLTVT.

The chain joins TRBV21-1 to TRBJ2-4. TRBV21-1 is tagged as a pseudogene. The CDR3 spans 18 residues. This chain's CDR3 is CASSKGLGVPLAKNIQYF. CDR3 bases: TGTGCCAGCAGCAAGGGGTTAGGCGTGCCCTTAGCCAAAAACATTCAGTACTTC.

The chain has TRBV7-3 and TRBJ2-5; 7 nucleotides agree with TRBD1. Trimming took 1 base from V and 4 from J; bases not matched to a gene: 3. This CDR3 has 14 residues. Per germline, CDR1 SGHTA and CDR2 FQGTGA. The CDR3 protein is CASSLIGGRETQYF. The CDR3 bases are TGTGCCAGCAGCTTAATAGGGGGCCGAGAGACCCAGTACTTC.

The sample holds one count of this clone. This chain uses TRBV5-5 with TRBJ1-5; maybe TRBD1 (5 bases). The CDR3 extends over 16 amino acids. V was pared by 2 bases and J by 3 bases, with 15 bases between. Germline V gene sequence: CDR1 SGHKS, CDR2 YYEKEE (reference sequence). This chain's CDR3 is CASSLRSGGYNQPQHF. The CDR3 bases are TGTGCCAGCAGCTTAAGATCCGGGGGGTACAATCAGCCCCAGCATTTT.

V and J are TRBV18 and TRBJ2-7, with D perhaps matching TRBD1 (6 bases). The CDR3 totals 15 residues. The V gene lost 5 bases and the J gene lost 0 bases, with 14 bases spanning the gap. CDR1 is KGHSH and CDR2 is LQKENI in the germline V gene. CDR3: CASSSRQAISYEQYF. The CDR3 DNA sequence: TGTGCCAGCTCATCTCGACAGGCGATCTCCTACGAGCAGTACTTC. The full variable domain, completed using reference TRBV18 and TRBJ2-7, is NAGVMQNPRHLVRRRGQEARLRCSPMKGHSHVYWYRQLPEEGLKFMVYLQKENIIDESGMPKERFSAEFPKEGPSILRIQQVVRGDSAAYFCASSSRQAISYEQYFGPGTRLTVT.

The V gene is TRBV3-1 (or the pseudogene TRBV3-2), the J gene TRBJ2-7; D not resolved. The CDR3 contains 15 residues. Germline V lookup: CDR1 LGHDT, CDR2 YNNKEL (reference sequence). V was shortened by 4 bases and J by 2 bases, with 15 bases between the two germline ends. The CDR3 DNA follows: TGTGCCAGCAGCCCCCGAGTCGGCGGAACCTACGAGCAGTACTTC. Protein: CASSPRVGGTYEQYF.

The chain is built from TRBV6-5 and TRBJ1-6; D ambiguous. The CDR3 runs to 14 residues. Germline CDR1 MNHEY, CDR2 SVGAGI. The ends were cut back, 6 bases at V and 0 bases at J, with 6 bases in the middle. CDR3 protein: CASRDSSYNSPLHF. CDR3 coding DNA: TGTGCCAGCAGAGATAGCTCCTATAATTCACCCCTCCACTTT.

The rearrangement joins TRBV29-1 to TRBJ1-1; D unresolved. V was clipped by 7 bases and J by 1 base, with 13 bases between them. Germline CDR1 SQVTM, CDR2 ANQGSEA. The CDR3 extends over 13 amino acids. The CDR3 sequence: CSGRRGSNTEAFF. The DNA of the CDR3 is TGCAGCGGGAGGAGAGGGTCGAACACTGAAGCTTTCTTT.